Detailed here is one T cell receptor beta chain. The record originates from a study of T and B cells in COVID-19 patients. TRB was amplified from around 250-500 ng of blood genomic DNA. This CDR3 contains 16 residues. The trim removed 4 bases at V and 6 bases at J, leaving 7 bases unmatched. Germline values: CDR1 KGHDR, CDR2 SFDVKD. TRB rearrangements were amplified by multiplex PCR with BIOMED2 TRB-A/B primers. TCRdb passed the multiplex PCR reads through MiXCR, listing each CDR3 protein once. The sample contains 7,500 to 9,500 distinct CDR3 sequences, around a third of which appear only once. What was sequenced was blood. The rearrangement joins TRBV24-1 to TRBJ2-1; 11 bases align to TRBD1. The TCR sequence derives from a human donor who had recovered from COVID-19. CDR3 nucleotide sequence: TGTGCCACCAGTGACCCTGGACAGGGGGCATTCAATGAGCAGTTCTTC. Amino acids: CATSDPGQGAFNEQFF.